This TCR beta chain was retrieved from a study of shared clonotypes between healthy human individuals. Looking at the study overall: Used for every donor were three CD4 naive, three CD4 memory, two CD8 naive and one CD8 memory plate.

The length of the CDR3 is 18 residues. Germline lookup yields CDR1 SGHRS and CDR2 YFSETQ. V lost 0 bases to trimming and J lost 3 bases, with 20 bases between them. TCRdb keeps only in-frame clones here, not all; method: immunoSEQ multiplex PCR. The sample lists 500,000 to 550,000 clones; around 95% were seen once. This chain uses TRBV5-1 with TRBJ2-3, with TRBD2 as a possible D gene (5 bases). The receptor's source is a woman younger than 45 in good health. What was sequenced was naive CD4+ T cells sorted from blood. The subset is: CD45RA+ positively selected. The CDR3 spells CASSLGFYGSERTDTQYF. The CDR3 DNA reads TGCGCCAGCAGCTTGGGGTTCTATGGTAGCGAAAGGACAGATACGCAGTATTTT.